Listed here are 10 T cell receptor beta chains from one sample, sequenced in a study of technical replicates of blood from several donors. The data were produced by immunoSEQ multiplex PCR, yet TCRdb's version contains in-frame clones alone and is incomplete. The repertoire holds 55,000 to 70,000 clones, with about nine tenths as singletons. The sample comprised PBMCs. The receptors shown here come from a human donor in good health. Some clones in this sample may be carry-over from other donors' samples.

CDR3 in amino acids: CASSRDSQTSNEQFF. The CDR3 DNA reads as TGTGCCAGCAGCCGGGACTCACAAACCTCCAATGAGCAGTTCTTC. The gene calls are TRBV7-6 and TRBJ2-1, with D maybe TRBD2 (6 bases). In germline, CDR1 is SGHVS, CDR2 FNYEAQ. The germline V and J ends were trimmed by 5 bases and 6 bases, with 17 bases remaining between them. The CDR3 extends over 15 amino acids.

This clone came up a few times. The chain has TRBV5-1 and TRBJ2-1; 9 bases line up with TRBD2. The V segment lost 5 bases and the J segment 0 bases; nucleotides outside the gene matches: 6. The CDR3 length is 16 residues. Germline V gives CDR1 SGHRS, CDR2 YFSETQ. The CDR3 loop is CASREGGGASYNEQFF. The CDR3 DNA follows: TGCGCCAGCAGAGAAGGCGGGGGGGCCTCCTACAATGAGCAGTTCTTC.

This chain connects TRBV25-1 to TRBJ1-2; 9 bases line up with TRBD1. The CDR3 has 14 amino acids. Germline V gene sequence: CDR1 MGHDK, CDR2 SYGVNS. Germline trimming cut 4 bases from V and 8 bases from J; bases unmatched to any gene: 8. CDR3 nucleotides: TGTGCCAGCAGTGGAACGGGACAGGGCGTAGGCTACACCTTC. Its translation is CASSGTGQGVGYTF.

The chain combines TRBV5-6 with TRBJ2-1, with TRBD2 identical over 14 bases. Germline V gene lookup returns CDR1 SGHDT and CDR2 YYEEEE. CDR3 length equals 18 residues. Losses at the gene ends were 3 bases for V and 0 bases for J; bases not matched to a gene: 5. CDR3 DNA: TGTGCCAGCAGCTCCAGACTAGCGGGAGGGGCCTCCTACAATGAGCAGTTCTTC. This translates into CASSSRLAGGASYNEQFF.

This clone appeared a single time. J is TRBJ1-5 and V is TRBV2; 9 bases are a match to TRBD1. CDR3 length equals 15 residues. V shed 6 bases, J shed 2 bases, and the junction held 5 bases outside the gene matches. The germline V gene encodes CDR1 SNHLY and CDR2 FYNNEI. CDR3 nucleotides: TGTGCCAGCAGCCCCACAGGGGGCGGCAATCAGCCCCAGCATTTT. This codes for CASSPTGGGNQPQHF.

The count of this clone is one. The chain joins TRBV18 to TRBJ2-1; TRBD2 aligns across 9 bases. There are 14 residues in the CDR3. The junction had 12 bases not matched to a gene; V was cut back by 9 bases and J by 9 bases. Germline CDR1 reads KGHSH; CDR2 reads LQKENI. The CDR3 nucleotides read TGTGCCAGTTATAGCGGGAGTGGATCCAGTGAGCAGTTCTTC. Translation gives CASYSGSGSSEQFF. The variable domain in full, completed from reference TRBV18 and TRBJ2-1, reads NAGVMQNPRHLVRRRGQEARLRCSPMKGHSHVYWYRQLPEEGLKFMVYLQKENIIDESGMPKERFSAEFPKEGPSILRIQQVVRGDSAAYFCASYSGSGSSEQFFGPGTRLTVL.

The chain carries TRBV10-3 and TRBJ2-1; 11 bases match TRBD2. Germline lookup yields CDR1 ENHRY and CDR2 SYGVKD. V lost 3 bases to trimming and J lost 10 bases; unmatched junction nucleotides: 8. The CDR3 covers 15 residues. CDR3 loop: CAISDGTSGHWEQFF. The DNA of the CDR3 is TGTGCCATCAGTGACGGGACTAGCGGCCATTGGGAGCAGTTCTTC.

V and J are TRBV6-4 and TRBJ2-3; TRBD1 might be the D (6 bases). CDR3 length equals 15 residues. Trimming left V 7 bases short and J 0 bases short, with 14 bases between. Germline V lookup: CDR1 MRHNA, CDR2 SNTAGT. As DNA, the CDR3 is TGTGCCAGCAAATTAAGACAGGAGAGCACAGATACGCAGTATTTT. Protein product: CASKLRQESTDTQYF.

This clone showed up just once. The V gene is TRBV5-4, the J gene TRBJ1-6; TRBD1 aligns across 8 bases. Germline assignment: CDR1 SGHNT and CDR2 YYREEE (reference sequence). This CDR3 is 17 amino acids long. Trimming cost V 4 bases and J 4 bases; bases outside gene matches: 10. CDR3 sequence (DNA): TGTGCCAGCAGCCTAGGACAGGGAAGGGGGTATAATTCACCCCTCCACTTT. This translates into CASSLGQGRGYNSPLHF.

The chain couples TRBV28 to TRBJ1-5, with 8 bases that match TRBD1. The CDR3 runs to 18 residues. The junction had 13 bases not matched to a gene; V was cut back by 6 bases and J by 0 bases. CDR1 MDHEN and CDR2 SYDVKM come from the germline V gene. CDR3 amino acids: CASRGGDRPWYSNQPQHF. CDR3 coding DNA: TGTGCCAGCAGGGGGGGGGACAGGCCCTGGTATAGCAATCAGCCCCAGCATTTT.